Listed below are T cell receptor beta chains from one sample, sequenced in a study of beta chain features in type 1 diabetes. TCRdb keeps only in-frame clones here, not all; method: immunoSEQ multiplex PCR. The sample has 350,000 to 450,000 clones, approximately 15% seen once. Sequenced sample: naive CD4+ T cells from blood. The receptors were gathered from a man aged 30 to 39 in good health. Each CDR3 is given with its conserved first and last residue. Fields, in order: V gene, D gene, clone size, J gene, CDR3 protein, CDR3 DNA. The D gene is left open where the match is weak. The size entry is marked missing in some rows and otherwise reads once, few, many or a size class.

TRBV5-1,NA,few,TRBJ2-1,CASGTSYNEQFF,TGCGCCAGCGGGACCTCGTACAATGAGCAGTTCTTC
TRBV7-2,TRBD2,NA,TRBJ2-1,CASSSLGLANSYNEQFF,TGTGCCAGCAGTTCACTCGGACTAGCGAACTCCTACAATGAGCAGTTCTTC
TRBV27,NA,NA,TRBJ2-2,CASSLWSGDGTGELFF,TGTGCCAGCAGTTTATGGTCGGGAGATGGTACCGGGGAGCTGTTTTTT
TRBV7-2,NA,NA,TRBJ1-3,CASSLVPGTGNTIYF,TGTGCCAGCAGCTTAGTACCTGGGACAGGAAACACCATATATTTT
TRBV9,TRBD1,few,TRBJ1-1,CASSYGAGGEAFF,TGTGCCAGCAGTTACGGGGCAGGGGGTGAAGCTTTCTTT
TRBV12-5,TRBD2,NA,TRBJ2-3,CASGLVSTSGATDTQYF,TGTGCTAGTGGTTTGGTCTCGACTAGCGGGGCCACAGATACGCAGTATTTT
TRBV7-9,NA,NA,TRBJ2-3,CASSFDPLTDTQYF,TGTGCCAGCAGCTTCGACCCACTCACAGATACGCAGTATTTT
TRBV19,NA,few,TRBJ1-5,CASTSRGFNQPQHF,TGTGCCAGTACCTCCCGCGGATTCAATCAGCCCCAGCATTTT
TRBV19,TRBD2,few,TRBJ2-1,CASTAGTSGINGNEQFF,TGTGCCAGTACCGCCGGGACTAGCGGGATTAATGGCAATGAGCAGTTCTTC
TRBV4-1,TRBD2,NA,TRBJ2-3,CASSARLAGTSTDTQYF,TGCGCCAGCAGCGCCCGACTAGCAGGAACTAGCACAGATACGCAGTATTTT
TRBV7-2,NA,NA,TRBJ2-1,CASSSRRSSYNEQFF,TGTGCCAGCAGCTCGAGACGGAGCTCCTACAATGAGCAGTTCTTC
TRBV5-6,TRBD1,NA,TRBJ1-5,CASSLSGTGTNQPQHF,TGTGCCAGCAGCCTTTCCGGGACAGGGACAAATCAGCCCCAGCATTTT
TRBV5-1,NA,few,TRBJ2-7,CASNRPGGFNSYEQYF,TGCGCCAGCAACCGTCCGGGGGGCTTTAACTCCTACGAGCAGTACTTC
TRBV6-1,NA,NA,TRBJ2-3,CASSVWGRETDTQYF,TGTGCCAGCAGTGTGTGGGGCAGGGAAACAGATACGCAGTATTTT
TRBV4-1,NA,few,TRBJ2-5,CASSQDLYRGETQYF,TGCGCCAGCAGCCAAGATCTCTATCGGGGGGAGACCCAGTACTTC
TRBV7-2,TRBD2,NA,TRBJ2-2,CASLPAGGTGELFF,TGTGCCTCCTTACCAGCGGGAGGGACCGGGGAGCTGTTTTTT
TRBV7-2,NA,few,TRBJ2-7,CASSLYGGHEQYF,TGTGCCAGCAGCTTATATGGGGGCCACGAGCAGTACTTC
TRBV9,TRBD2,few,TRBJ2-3,CASSAGGRTDTQYF,TGTGCCAGCAGCGCGGGAGGGCGTACAGATACGCAGTATTTT
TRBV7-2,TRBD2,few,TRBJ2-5,CASSLAGLAEETQYF,TGTGCCAGCAGCTTAGCGGGACTAGCCGAAGAGACCCAGTACTTC
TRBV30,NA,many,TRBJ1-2,CAWSGANREHGYTF,TGTGCCTGGAGCGGGGCGAACAGGGAGCATGGCTACACCTTC
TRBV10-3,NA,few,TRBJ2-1,CAISYMGWNEQFF,TGTGCCATCAGTTATATGGGCTGGAATGAGCAGTTCTTC
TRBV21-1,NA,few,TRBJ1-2,CASSTQVYGYTF,TGTGCCAGCAGCACTCAGGTTTATGGCTACACCTTC
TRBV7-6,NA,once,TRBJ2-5,CASSLIPVSTSQETQYF,TGTGCCAGCAGCTTAATTCCTGTCAGCACCTCCCAAGAGACCCAGTACTTC
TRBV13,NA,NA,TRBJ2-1,CASSPKTGTAYNEQFF,TGTGCCAGCAGCCCGAAAACCGGGACGGCGTACAATGAGCAGTTCTTC
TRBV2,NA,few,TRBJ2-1,CASRTGTVGEQFF,TGTGCCAGCAGGACCGGGACCGTCGGTGAGCAGTTCTTC
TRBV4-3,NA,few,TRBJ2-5,CASSQVLIQDQETQYF,TGCGCCAGCAGCCAAGTACTAATTCAGGACCAAGAGACCCAGTACTTC
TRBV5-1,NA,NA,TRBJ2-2,CASSLGATYTGELFF,TGCGCCAGCAGCTTGGGCGCTACCTACACCGGGGAGCTGTTTTTT
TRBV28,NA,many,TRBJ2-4,CASSPNENIQYF,TGTGCCAGCAGCCCTAACGAAAACATTCAGTACTTC
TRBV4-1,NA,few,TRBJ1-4,CASSQDRGATNEKLFF,TGCGCCAGCAGCCAAGATCGTGGTGCAACTAATGAAAAACTGTTTTTT
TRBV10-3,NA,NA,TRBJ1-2,CAIRGNSSRGYTF,TGTGCCATCAGGGGAAATAGTTCTCGGGGCTACACCTTC
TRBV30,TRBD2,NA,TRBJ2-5,CAWSQLAAQETQYF,TGTGCCTGGAGCCAACTAGCGGCGCAAGAGACCCAGTACTTC
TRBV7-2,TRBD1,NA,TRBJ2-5,CASSYGQGLGETQYF,TGTGCCAGCAGCTATGGACAGGGGCTTGGAGAGACCCAGTACTTC
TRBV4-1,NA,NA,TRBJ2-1,CASSQADPAMQFF,TGCGCCAGCAGCCAAGCGGACCCCGCCATGCAGTTCTTC
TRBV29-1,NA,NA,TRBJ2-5,CSAGKHGRETQYF,TGCAGCGCGGGGAAACATGGGCGGGAGACCCAGTACTTC
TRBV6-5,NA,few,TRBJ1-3,CASSRGQRSGNTIYF,TGTGCCAGCAGCCGAGGACAGCGATCTGGAAACACCATATATTTT
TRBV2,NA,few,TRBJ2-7,CASSQTPYEQYF,TGTGCCAGCAGCCAGACACCCTACGAGCAGTACTTC
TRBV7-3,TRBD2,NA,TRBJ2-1,CASSHSSGRAWNEQFF,TGTGCCAGCAGCCATTCTAGCGGGAGGGCATGGAATGAGCAGTTCTTC
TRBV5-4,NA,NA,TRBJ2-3,CALAGAGIRDTQYF,TGTGCCCTCGCCGGGGCAGGGATCAGGGATACGCAGTATTTT
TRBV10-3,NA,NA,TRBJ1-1,CAISEVGENTEAFF,TGTGCCATCAGTGAGGTAGGGGAGAACACTGAAGCTTTCTTT
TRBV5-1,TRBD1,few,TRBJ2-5,CASRQGARSPQETQYF,TGCGCCAGCAGGCAGGGGGCGCGTTCCCCCCAAGAGACCCAGTACTTC
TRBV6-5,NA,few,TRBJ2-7,CASSRGGSYEQYF,TGTGCCAGCAGCCGGGGAGGCTCGTACGAGCAGTACTTC